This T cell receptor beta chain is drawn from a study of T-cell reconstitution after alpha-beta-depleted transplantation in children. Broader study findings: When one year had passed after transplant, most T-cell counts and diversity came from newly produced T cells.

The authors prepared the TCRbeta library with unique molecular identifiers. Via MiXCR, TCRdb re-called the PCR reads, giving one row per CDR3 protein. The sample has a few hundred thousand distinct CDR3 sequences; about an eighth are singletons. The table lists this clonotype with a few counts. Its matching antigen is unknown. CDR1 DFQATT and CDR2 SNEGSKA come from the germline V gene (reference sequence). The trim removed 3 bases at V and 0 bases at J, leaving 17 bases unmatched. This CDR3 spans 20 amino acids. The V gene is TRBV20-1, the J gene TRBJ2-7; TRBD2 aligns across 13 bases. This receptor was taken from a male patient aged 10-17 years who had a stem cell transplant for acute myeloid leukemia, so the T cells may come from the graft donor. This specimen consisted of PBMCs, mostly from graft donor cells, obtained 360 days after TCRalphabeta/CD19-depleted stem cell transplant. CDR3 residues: CSASKYYTLAGGPNSYEQYF. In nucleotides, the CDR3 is TGCAGTGCTAGCAAATACTACACACTAGCGGGAGGGCCAAACTCCTACGAGCAGTACTTC.